Listed below are T cell receptor beta chains from one sample, sequenced in a study of identical twins. Each CDR3 protein gets one entry after TCRdb re-called the 5' RACE reads with MiXCR. The sample contains 400,000 to 650,000 distinct CDR3 sequences, roughly a fifth of which appear only once. These data also featured in a second study, about T cells expressing NK-cell markers.

The sample consisted of CD4+ T cells sorted from blood. The receptors come from a woman aged 18-29 years in good health. CDR3s include the opening cysteine and the closing phenylalanine or tryptophan. D genes are given only for firm matches. Expanded clones get a size class; other rows say once, few or many, or leave the size out.

>TRBV6-2/TRBV6-3|TRBJ2-2|TRBD2|few
CASSSWTRARELFF
TGTGCCAGCAGTTCCTGGACTAGAGCCAGGGAGCTGTTTTTT
>TRBV20-1|TRBJ2-1|.|.
CSAWKRDNEQFF
TGCAGTGCTTGGAAGAGGGACAATGAGCAGTTCTTC
>TRBV29-1|TRBJ1-1|TRBD1|few
CSVKLTPGQGSGNTEAFF
TGCAGCGTTAAACTAACACCGGGACAGGGGAGCGGGAACACTGAAGCTTTCTTT
>TRBV12-3/TRBV12-4|TRBJ2-5|TRBD2|few
CASSWAGRGVTQYF
TGTGCCAGCAGTTGGGCAGGGAGGGGTGTGACCCAGTACTTC
>TRBV11-3|TRBJ2-2|.|.
CASSLVPVITGELFF
TGTGCCAGCAGCTTAGTTCCAGTGATCACCGGGGAGCTGTTTTTT
>TRBV12-3/TRBV12-4|TRBJ1-2|TRBD1|.
CASRRRDRNYGYTF
TGTGCCAGCAGACGACGGGACAGGAACTATGGCTACACCTTC
>TRBV5-1|TRBJ2-2|.|.
CASSLGLLYTGELFF
TGCGCCAGCAGCTTGGGACTACTATACACCGGGGAGCTGTTTTTT
>TRBV6-1|TRBJ2-2|.|.
CASNRPTRVTGELFF
TGTGCCAGCAATCGGCCTACACGAGTCACCGGGGAGCTGTTTTTT
>TRBV12-3/TRBV12-4|TRBJ2-7|.|.
CASRQSYEQYF
TGTGCCAGCCGGCAATCCTACGAGCAGTACTTC
>TRBV15|TRBJ2-3|TRBD2|few
CATSRDASGRADTQYF
TGTGCCACCAGCAGAGATGCCAGCGGGAGGGCAGATACGCAGTATTTT
>TRBV10-3|TRBJ1-1|TRBD1|.
CAINPTGGMGEAFF
TGTGCCATCAATCCGACAGGGGGAATGGGTGAAGCTTTCTTT
>TRBV5-1|TRBJ2-3|.|.
CASTSDGGTDTQYF
TGCGCCAGCACTTCGGACGGGGGCACAGATACGCAGTATTTT
>TRBV18|TRBJ1-4|.|few
CASSPGEKLFF
TGTGCCAGCAGTCCCGGGGAAAAACTGTTTTTT
>TRBV27|TRBJ2-3|.|few
CASSQDQRADTQYF
TGTGCCAGCAGCCAGGACCAAAGGGCAGATACGCAGTATTTT
>TRBV27|TRBJ1-5|TRBD1|.
CASSLSPTGEGVQPQHF
TGTGCCAGCAGTTTAAGCCCGACAGGGGAAGGAGTTCAGCCCCAGCATTTT
>TRBV5-1|TRBJ1-3|.|.
CASSPEFLGNTIYF
TGCGCCAGCAGCCCCGAGTTCCTTGGAAACACCATATATTTT
>TRBV20-1|TRBJ2-3|.|few
CSARRSRDTDTQYF
TGCAGTGCTAGAAGGAGTCGGGATACAGATACGCAGTATTTT
>TRBV6-1|TRBJ1-2|.|.
CASSEASGYTF
TGTGCCAGCAGTGAAGCTTCTGGCTACACCTTC
>TRBV29-1|TRBJ1-5|.|.
CSVGDVGQPQHF
TGCAGCGTTGGGGACGTAGGTCAGCCCCAGCATTTT
>TRBV18|TRBJ2-7|TRBD1|.
CASSIWTGAYEQYF
TGTGCCAGCTCAATATGGACAGGGGCCTACGAGCAGTACTTC
>TRBV4-3|TRBJ2-3|.|many
CASSQVLGTDTQYF
TGCGCCAGCAGCCAAGTGCTGGGCACAGATACGCAGTATTTT
>TRBV6-1|TRBJ2-5|TRBD2|.
CASGTPLAGVKTQYF
TGTGCCAGCGGGACCCCACTAGCGGGAGTAAAGACCCAGTACTTC
>TRBV20-1|TRBJ1-1|.|few
CSASSMNTEAFF
TGCAGTGCTAGTTCCATGAACACTGAAGCTTTCTTT
>TRBV18|TRBJ2-7|.|few
CASSPPQGSESYEQYF
TGTGCCAGCTCACCACCCCAGGGATCTGAATCCTACGAGCAGTACTTC
>TRBV7-9|TRBJ2-1|.|many
CASSLPGSNEQFF
TGTGCCAGCAGCTTACCAGGGTCCAATGAGCAGTTCTTC
>TRBV20-1|TRBJ1-1|.|few
CSARDGVNTEAFF
TGCAGTGCTAGAGATGGAGTGAACACTGAAGCTTTCTTT
>TRBV20-1|TRBJ2-1|.|few
CSARRTADNYNEQFF
TGCAGTGCTAGACGGACAGCCGATAACTACAATGAGCAGTTCTTC
>TRBV20-1|TRBJ2-7|.|.
CSARGMGSSYEQYF
TGCAGTGCTAGGGGGATGGGTAGCTCCTACGAGCAGTACTTC
>TRBV6-5|TRBJ2-1|.|many
CASSQSLRDNNEQFF
TGTGCCAGCAGCCAGTCTCTTAGGGACAACAATGAGCAGTTCTTC
>TRBV20-1|TRBJ2-2|TRBD2|.
CSARDRLAGATGELFF
TGCAGTGCTAGAGATAGACTAGCGGGAGCCACCGGGGAGCTGTTTTTT
>TRBV7-2|TRBJ2-7|.|few
CASSFKMGLYEQYF
TGTGCCAGCAGCTTCAAGATGGGTCTCTACGAGCAGTACTTC
>TRBV5-1|TRBJ1-1|.|few
CASSSDSRVTGPWNTEAFF
TGCGCCAGCAGCTCCGACTCACGGGTAACGGGGCCCTGGAACACTGAAGCTTTCTTT
>TRBV7-3|TRBJ2-7|TRBD1|.
CASSLSRDSPSYEQYF
TGTGCCAGCAGCTTAAGTAGGGACAGTCCCTCCTACGAGCAGTACTTC
>TRBV25-1|TRBJ2-1|.|.
CASSESRGWSNEQFF
TGTGCCAGCAGTGAGTCCCGGGGGTGGAGCAATGAGCAGTTCTTC
>TRBV12-3/TRBV12-4|TRBJ2-1|TRBD2|many
CASSVLGSGRRNEQFF
TGTGCCAGCAGTGTCCTCGGCAGCGGGAGGAGGAATGAGCAGTTCTTC
>TRBV7-2|TRBJ1-2|.|.
CASSPEGSGFSGYTF
TGTGCCAGCAGCCCCGAGGGTTCCGGGTTTAGTGGCTACACCTTC
>TRBV5-1|TRBJ2-7|TRBD2|.
CASSPGLASTYEQYF
TGCGCCAGCAGCCCGGGACTAGCGAGTACCTACGAGCAGTACTTC
>TRBV12-3/TRBV12-4|TRBJ1-5|.|many
CASSFREEQPQHF
TGTGCCAGCAGTTTCAGGGAAGAGCAGCCCCAGCATTTT
>TRBV7-2|TRBJ1-4|.|many
CASSLKGRATNEKLFF
TGTGCCAGCAGCTTGAAGGGAAGAGCTACTAATGAAAAACTGTTTTTT
>TRBV19|TRBJ2-5|.|.
CASSSPGAVRTQYF
TGTGCCAGTAGTTCCCCAGGGGCTGTGAGGACCCAGTACTTC
>TRBV20-1|TRBJ1-2|.|few
CSAYTGNPSYGYTF
TGCAGTGCGTATACAGGGAACCCCTCCTATGGCTACACCTTC
>TRBV5-6|TRBJ2-1|TRBD1|.
CASSLSRQGLYNEQFF
TGTGCCAGCAGCTTATCCCGACAGGGGCTTTACAATGAGCAGTTCTTC
>TRBV3-1|TRBJ1-1|.|.
CASSQGGGGTEAFF
TGTGCCAGCAGCCAAGGTGGGGGTGGCACTGAAGCTTTCTTT
>TRBV5-1|TRBJ2-7|.|many
CASSLWQGSYEQYF
TGCGCCAGCAGCTTATGGCAGGGAAGCTACGAGCAGTACTTC
>TRBV12-3/TRBV12-4|TRBJ2-1|.|.
CASSSAQQGEQFF
TGTGCCAGCAGTTCAGCCCAACAGGGTGAGCAGTTCTTC
>TRBV4-3|TRBJ2-1|TRBD2|.
CASSQDRVAGGGEQFF
TGCGCCAGCAGCCAAGATCGAGTAGCGGGAGGGGGTGAGCAGTTCTTC
>TRBV10-2|TRBJ1-2|.|few
CATRPDGLSYGYTF
TGCGCCACCCGACCGGATGGACTGAGTTATGGCTACACCTTC
>TRBV10-3|TRBJ2-2|.|.
CAISDTGRNTGELFF
TGTGCCATCAGTGATACAGGGAGGAACACCGGGGAGCTGTTTTTT
>TRBV5-6|TRBJ2-3|.|.
CASSLQNTDTQYF
TGTGCCAGCAGCTTGCAGAACACAGATACGCAGTATTTT
>TRBV20-1|TRBJ1-2|.|few
CSARTLPGYTF
TGCAGTGCTAGAACACTCCCCGGCTACACCTTC
>TRBV3-1|TRBJ1-5|.|few
CASSQVLGSNQPQHF
TGTGCCAGCAGCCAAGTTTTGGGGTCCAATCAGCCCCAGCATTTT
>TRBV7-9|TRBJ1-5|.|many
CASSLIGHRGANQPQHF
TGTGCCAGCAGCCTGATAGGCCATCGGGGGGCCAATCAGCCCCAGCATTTT
>TRBV6-5|TRBJ2-3|TRBD1|.
CASSLQGAGTTQYF
TGTGCCAGCAGTTTACAGGGGGCGGGTACTACGCAGTATTTT
>TRBV11-1|TRBJ1-1|.|.
CASSLSRIGRTSPLNTEAFF
TGTGCCAGCAGCTTATCTCGAATTGGACGGACCAGCCCGTTGAACACTGAAGCTTTCTTT
>TRBV6-2/TRBV6-3|TRBJ1-5|.|.
CASSYPPGRRSSNQPQHF
TGTGCCAGCAGTTACCCCCCCGGGAGACGGTCTAGCAATCAGCCCCAGCATTTT